The T cell receptor (beta chain) under discussion was sequenced for a study of T-cell memory formation after mild COVID-19. The germline V gene encodes CDR1 SGHDT and CDR2 YYEEEE. The CDR3 sequence is 15 residues long. Trimming removed 2 bases from V and 4 bases from J, with 15 bases in between. Via MiXCR, TCRdb re-called the 5' RACE reads, giving one row per CDR3 protein. Here the sample spans 470,000 or so distinct CDR3 sequences, around a quarter being singletons. Findings and caveats of the study: Clones contracting day 15 to 85 were balanced CD4/CD8; later expanders leaned CD4+. Nothing showed for sure that second-wave clones peaking on day 37 were SARS-CoV-2 specific. Some SARS-CoV-2-responding clones were already detected in memory before infection.

A few counts support this clonotype. Its antigen is not identified. J is TRBJ1-2 and V is TRBV5-6; D is uncertain. The sample was PBMCs or a T cell subset sorted from them (not recorded which). This sequence was found in an adult woman who had mild COVID-19 (a few samples of this study predate the infection). Cell type and time point are not known. CDR3 DNA: TGTGCCAGCAGCTTATCAAGGACGAGGGCCTATGGCTACACCTTC. It yields the protein CASSLSRTRAYGYTF.